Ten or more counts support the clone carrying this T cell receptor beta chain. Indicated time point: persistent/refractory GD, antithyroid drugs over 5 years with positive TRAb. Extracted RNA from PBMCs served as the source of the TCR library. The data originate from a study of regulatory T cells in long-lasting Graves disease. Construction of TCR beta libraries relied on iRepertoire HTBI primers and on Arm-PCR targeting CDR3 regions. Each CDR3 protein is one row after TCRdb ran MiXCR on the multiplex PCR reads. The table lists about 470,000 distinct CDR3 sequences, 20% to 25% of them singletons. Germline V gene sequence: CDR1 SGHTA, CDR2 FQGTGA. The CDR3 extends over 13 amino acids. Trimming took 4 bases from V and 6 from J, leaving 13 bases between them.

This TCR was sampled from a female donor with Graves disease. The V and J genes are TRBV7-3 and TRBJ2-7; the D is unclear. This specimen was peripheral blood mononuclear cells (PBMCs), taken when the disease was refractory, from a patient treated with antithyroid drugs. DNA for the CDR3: TGTGCCAGCAGCTCCTCGCCAGGCAGCGAGCAGTACTTC. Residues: CASSSSPGSEQYF. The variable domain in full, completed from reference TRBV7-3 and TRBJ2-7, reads GAGVSQTPSNKVTEKGKYVELRCDPISGHTALYWYRQSLGQGPEFLIYFQGTGAADDSGLPNDRFFAVRPEGSVSTLKIQRTERGDSAVYLCASSSSPGSEQYFGPGTRLTVT.